This paragraph reports one T cell receptor (beta chain). Its target is unknown. The read ends 3 residues shy of where the CDR3 ends; the end is completed using the germline J gene. Sequencing input was equivalent genomic DNA from CVID and controls. Repertoires were generated with immunoSEQ multiplex PCR, while TCRdb's copy carries only in-frame clones and drops some. This sample carries over 30,000 clones, none of them present only once. The data were taken from a study of T cell clonality in common variable immunodeficiency. Study results and caveats: Reportedly, TCR beta sequences from common variable immunodeficiency showed fewer deletions and N-nucleotide insertions. What drives increased CVID clonality needs T cell subpopulation sequencing. Compared with controls, CVID subjects had fewer shared TCRbeta clones.

Looked up from germline, CDR1 is SGHTA and CDR2 is FQGTGA. V was pared by 5 bases and J by 0 bases, with 1 base of the junction left unmatched. The CDR3 is 15 residues long. The TCR originated in a human donor with common variable immunodeficiency. What was sequenced was peripheral blood mononuclear cells. This sequence joins TRBV7-3 and TRBJ1-4; TRBD1 matches 9 bases. Here the CDR3 reads CASSDRGTTNEKLFF. Partial CDR3 DNA: TGTGCCAGCAGCGACAGGGGGACAACTAATGAAAAA.